The following is a TCR beta chain sequence with its context. V lost 0 bases and J lost 8; bases outside the gene matches: 9. This CDR3 has 15 amino acids. Germline-derived CDR1 and CDR2 are MNHEY and SMNVEV (reference sequence). The authors amplified TCR beta CDR3 regions from RNA transcripts. First-round RT-PCR used HTBI primers; second-round multiplex PCR followed. TCRdb re-analysed the multiplex PCR reads in MiXCR, keeping a single row per CDR3 protein. Of over a million distinct CDR3 sequences in the sample, less than 45% were seen once. These data belong to a study of Graves' ophthalmopathy and Graves' hyperthyroidism.

The sequence derives from an adult man with Graves' hyperthyroidism. The sample comprised peripheral blood or thyroid tissue (not recorded which). The V gene is TRBV27, the J gene TRBJ1-2, with 7 bases lining up with TRBD1. CDR3 bases: TGTGCCAGCAGTTTATCGAAAACAGGGGCTCCGGGCTACACCTTC. It codes for CASSLSKTGAPGYTF.